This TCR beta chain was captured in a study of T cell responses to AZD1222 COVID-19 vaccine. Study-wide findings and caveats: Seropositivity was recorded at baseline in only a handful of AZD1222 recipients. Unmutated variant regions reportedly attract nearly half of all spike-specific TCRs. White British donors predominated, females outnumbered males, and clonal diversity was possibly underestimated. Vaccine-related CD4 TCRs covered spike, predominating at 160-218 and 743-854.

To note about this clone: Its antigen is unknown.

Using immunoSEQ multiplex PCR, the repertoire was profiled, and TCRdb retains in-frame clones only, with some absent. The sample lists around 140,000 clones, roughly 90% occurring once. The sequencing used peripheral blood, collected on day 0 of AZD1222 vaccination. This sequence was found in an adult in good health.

The CDR3 region has the DNA TGTGCCAGTAGTCAGCAGACAGGGATGACAGAGACCCAGTACTTC. Translating it yields CASSQQTGMTETQYF. The V gene is TRBV19, the J gene TRBJ2-5; TRBD1 agrees at 7 bases. The CDR3 has 15 residues. CDR1 is LNHDA, CDR2 SQIVND, per germline (reference sequence). V dropped 5 bases and J dropped 4; count of bases not matched to a gene: 10.